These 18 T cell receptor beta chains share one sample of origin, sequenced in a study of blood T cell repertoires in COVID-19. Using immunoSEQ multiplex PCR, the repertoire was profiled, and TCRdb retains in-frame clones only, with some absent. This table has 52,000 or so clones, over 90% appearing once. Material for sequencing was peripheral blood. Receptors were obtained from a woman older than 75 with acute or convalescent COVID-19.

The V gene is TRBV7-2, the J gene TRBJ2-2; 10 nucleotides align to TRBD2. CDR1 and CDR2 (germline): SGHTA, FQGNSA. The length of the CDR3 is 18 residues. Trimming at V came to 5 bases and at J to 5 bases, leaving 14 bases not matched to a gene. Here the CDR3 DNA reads TGTGCCAGCAGCCCGAGATTGGCTAGCGGGAGTCCGACCGGGGAGCTGTTTTTT. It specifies CASSPRLASGSPTGELFF.

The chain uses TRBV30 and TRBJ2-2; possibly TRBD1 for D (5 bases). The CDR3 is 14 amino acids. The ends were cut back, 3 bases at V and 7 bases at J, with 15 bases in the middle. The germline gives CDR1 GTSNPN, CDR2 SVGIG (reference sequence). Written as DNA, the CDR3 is TGTGCCTGGAGAGCAGGGAATATCCTCGGGGAGCTGTTTTTT. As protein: CAWRAGNILGELFF. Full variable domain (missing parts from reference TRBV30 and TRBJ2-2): SQTIHQWPATLVQPVGSPLSLECTVEGTSNPNLYWYRQAAGRGLQLLFYSVGIGQISSEVPQNLSASRPQDRQFILSSKKLLLSDSGFYLCAWRAGNILGELFFGEGSRLTVL.

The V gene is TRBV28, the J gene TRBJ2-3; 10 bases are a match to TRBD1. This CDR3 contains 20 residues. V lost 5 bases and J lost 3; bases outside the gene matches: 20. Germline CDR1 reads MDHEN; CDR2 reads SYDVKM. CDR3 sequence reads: CASSPRQGAPDPHGTDTQYF. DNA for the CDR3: TGTGCCAGCAGTCCCCGACAGGGGGCGCCGGATCCCCATGGGACAGATACGCAGTATTTT.

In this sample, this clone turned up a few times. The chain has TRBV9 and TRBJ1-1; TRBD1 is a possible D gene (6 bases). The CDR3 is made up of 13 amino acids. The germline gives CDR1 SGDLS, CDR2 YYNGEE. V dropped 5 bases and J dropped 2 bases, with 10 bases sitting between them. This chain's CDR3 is CASSKTGNTEAFF. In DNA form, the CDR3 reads TGTGCCAGCAGTAAGACAGGAAACACTGAAGCTTTCTTT.

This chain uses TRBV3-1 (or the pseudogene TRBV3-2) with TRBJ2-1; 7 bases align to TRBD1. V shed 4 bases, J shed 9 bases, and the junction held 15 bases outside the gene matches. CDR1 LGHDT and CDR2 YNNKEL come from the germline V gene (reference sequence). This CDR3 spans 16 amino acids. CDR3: CASSPSDRAHTSEQFF. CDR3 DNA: TGTGCCAGCAGCCCATCAGACAGGGCGCACACTAGTGAGCAGTTCTTC.

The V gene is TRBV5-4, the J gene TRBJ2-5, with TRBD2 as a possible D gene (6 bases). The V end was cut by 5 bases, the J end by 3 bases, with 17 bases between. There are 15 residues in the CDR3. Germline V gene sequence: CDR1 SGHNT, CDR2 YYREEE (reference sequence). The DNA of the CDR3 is TGTGCCAGCAGTTCGACGGGAGCAGGGAAAGAGACCCAGTACTTC. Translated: CASSSTGAGKETQYF. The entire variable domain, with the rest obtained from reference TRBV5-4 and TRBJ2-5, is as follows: ETGVTQSPTHLIKTRGQQVTLRCSSQSGHNTVSWYQQALGQGPQFIFQYYREEENGRGNFPPRFSGLQFPNYSSELNVNALELDDSALYLCASSSTGAGKETQYFGPGTRLLVL.

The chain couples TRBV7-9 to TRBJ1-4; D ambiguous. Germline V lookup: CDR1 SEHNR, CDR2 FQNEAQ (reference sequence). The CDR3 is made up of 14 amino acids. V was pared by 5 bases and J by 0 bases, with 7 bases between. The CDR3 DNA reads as TGTGCCAGCAGCCCAGAAGCAACTAATGAAAAACTGTTTTTT. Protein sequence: CASSPEATNEKLFF.

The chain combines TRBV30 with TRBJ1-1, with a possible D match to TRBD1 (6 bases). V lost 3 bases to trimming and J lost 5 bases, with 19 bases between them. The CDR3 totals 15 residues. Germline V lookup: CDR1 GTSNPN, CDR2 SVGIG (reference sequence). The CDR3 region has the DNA TGTGCCTGGAGCCCTCCAGGGGTGAGCGGAACTGAAGCTTTCTTT. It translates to CAWSPPGVSGTEAFF. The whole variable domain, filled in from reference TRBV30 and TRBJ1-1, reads SQTIHQWPATLVQPVGSPLSLECTVEGTSNPNLYWYRQAAGRGLQLLFYSVGIGQISSEVPQNLSASRPQDRQFILSSKKLLLSDSGFYLCAWSPPGVSGTEAFFGQGTRLTVV.

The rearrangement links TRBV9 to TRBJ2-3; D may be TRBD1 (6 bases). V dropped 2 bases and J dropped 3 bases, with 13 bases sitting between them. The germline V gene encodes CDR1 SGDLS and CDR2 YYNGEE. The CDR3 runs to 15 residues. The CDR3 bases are TGTGCCAGCAGCGTGCCCCTGACAGGAACAGATACGCAGTATTTT. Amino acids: CASSVPLTGTDTQYF.

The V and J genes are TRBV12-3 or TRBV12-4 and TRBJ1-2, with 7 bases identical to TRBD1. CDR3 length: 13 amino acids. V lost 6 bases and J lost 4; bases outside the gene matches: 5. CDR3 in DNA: TGTGCCAGCAGCACCACAGGGGCCTATGGCTACACCTTC. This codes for CASSTTGAYGYTF.

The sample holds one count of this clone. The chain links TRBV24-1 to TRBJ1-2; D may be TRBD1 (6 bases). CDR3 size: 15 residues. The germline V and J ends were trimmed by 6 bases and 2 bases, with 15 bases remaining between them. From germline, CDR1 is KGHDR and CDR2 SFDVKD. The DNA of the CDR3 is TGTGCCACCAGTCCGGGGACAAGGATGAACTATGGCTACACCTTC. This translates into CATSPGTRMNYGYTF.

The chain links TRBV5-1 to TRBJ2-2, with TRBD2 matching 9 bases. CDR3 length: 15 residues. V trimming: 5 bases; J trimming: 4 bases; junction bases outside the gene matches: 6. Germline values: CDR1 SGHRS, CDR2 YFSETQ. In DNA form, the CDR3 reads TGCGCCAGCAGAGGTAGCGGGAGTAGCACCGGGGAGCTGTTTTTT. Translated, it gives CASRGSGSSTGELFF.

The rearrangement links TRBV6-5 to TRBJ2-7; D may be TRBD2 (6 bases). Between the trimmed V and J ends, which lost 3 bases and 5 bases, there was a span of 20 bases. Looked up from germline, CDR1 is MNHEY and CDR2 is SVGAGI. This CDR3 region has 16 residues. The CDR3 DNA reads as TGTGCCAGCAGTTATCGAGGGAGGACCACGGCCCACGAGCAGTACTTC. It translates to CASSYRGRTTAHEQYF.

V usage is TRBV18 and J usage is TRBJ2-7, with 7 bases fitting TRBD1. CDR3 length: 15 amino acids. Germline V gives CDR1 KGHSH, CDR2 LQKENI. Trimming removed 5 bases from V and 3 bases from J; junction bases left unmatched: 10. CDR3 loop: CASSFSDRVGYEQYF. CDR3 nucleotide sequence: TGTGCCAGCTCATTCTCAGACAGGGTGGGCTACGAGCAGTACTTC.

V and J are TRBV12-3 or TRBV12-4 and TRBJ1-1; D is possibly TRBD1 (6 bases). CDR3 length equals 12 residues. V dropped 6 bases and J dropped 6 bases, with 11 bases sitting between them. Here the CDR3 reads CASSLRGPEAFF. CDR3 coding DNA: TGTGCCAGCAGCCTCAGGGGCCCTGAAGCTTTCTTT.

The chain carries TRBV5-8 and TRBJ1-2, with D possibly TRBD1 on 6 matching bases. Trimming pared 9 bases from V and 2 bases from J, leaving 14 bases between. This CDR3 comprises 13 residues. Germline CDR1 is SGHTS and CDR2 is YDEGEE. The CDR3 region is CATRPQGNYGYTF. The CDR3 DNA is TGTGCCACCCGACCACAGGGAAACTATGGCTACACCTTC. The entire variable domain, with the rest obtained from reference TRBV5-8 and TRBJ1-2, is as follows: EAGVTQSPTHLIKTRGQQATLRCSPISGHTSVYWYQQALGLGLQFLLWYDEGEERNRGNFPPRFSGRQFPNYSSELNVNALELEDSALYLCATRPQGNYGYTFGSGTRLTVV.

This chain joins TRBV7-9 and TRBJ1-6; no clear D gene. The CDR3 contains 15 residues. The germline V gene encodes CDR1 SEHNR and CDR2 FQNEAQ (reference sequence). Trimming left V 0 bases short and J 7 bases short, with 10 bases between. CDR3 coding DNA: TGTGCCAGCAGCTTAGCGTCCGGGGTCAATTCACCCCTCCACTTT. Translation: CASSLASGVNSPLHF.

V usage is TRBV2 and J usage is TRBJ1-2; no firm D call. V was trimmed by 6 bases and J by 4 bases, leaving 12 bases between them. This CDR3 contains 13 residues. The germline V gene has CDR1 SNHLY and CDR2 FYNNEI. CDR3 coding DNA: TGTGCCAGCAGCATTGACATGTTCTATGGCTACACCTTC. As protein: CASSIDMFYGYTF.